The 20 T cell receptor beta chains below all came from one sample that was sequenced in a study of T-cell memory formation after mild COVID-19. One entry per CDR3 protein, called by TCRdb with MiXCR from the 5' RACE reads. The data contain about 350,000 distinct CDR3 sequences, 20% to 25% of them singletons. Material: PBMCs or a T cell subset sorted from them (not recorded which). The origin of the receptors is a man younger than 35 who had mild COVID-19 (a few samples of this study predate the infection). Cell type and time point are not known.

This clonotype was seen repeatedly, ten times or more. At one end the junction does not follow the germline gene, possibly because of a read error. In DNA form, the CDR3 reads TGTGCCAGCAGTCAAGGACCCGGCTATGGCTACACCTTC. Translated, it gives CASSQGPGYGYTF. The gene calls are TRBV4-1 and TRBJ1-2; D call uncertain. The CDR3 is made up of 13 amino acids. Germline CDR1 reads MGHRA; CDR2 reads YSYEKL.

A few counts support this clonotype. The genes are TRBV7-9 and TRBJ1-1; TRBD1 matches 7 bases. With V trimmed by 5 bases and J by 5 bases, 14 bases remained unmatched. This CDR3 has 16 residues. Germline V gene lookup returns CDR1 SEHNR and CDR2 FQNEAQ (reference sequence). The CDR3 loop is CASSTRRTGERTEAFF. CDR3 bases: TGTGCCAGCAGCACAAGACGGACAGGAGAGAGGACTGAAGCTTTCTTT.

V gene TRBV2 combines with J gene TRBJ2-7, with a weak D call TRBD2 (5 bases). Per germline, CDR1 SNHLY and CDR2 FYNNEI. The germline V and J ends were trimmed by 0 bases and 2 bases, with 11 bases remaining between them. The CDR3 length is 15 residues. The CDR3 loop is CASSEAPGLTYEQYV. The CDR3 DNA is TGTGCCAGCAGTGAAGCGCCCGGACTCACCTACGAGCAGTACGTC.

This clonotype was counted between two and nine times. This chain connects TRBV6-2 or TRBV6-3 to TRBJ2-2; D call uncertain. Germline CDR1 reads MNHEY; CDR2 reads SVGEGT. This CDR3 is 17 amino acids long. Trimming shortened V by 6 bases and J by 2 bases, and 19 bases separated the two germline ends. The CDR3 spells CASSPHAGRSNTGELFF. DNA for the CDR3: TGTGCCAGCAGCCCTCACGCCGGACGGTCTAACACCGGGGAGCTGTTTTTT.

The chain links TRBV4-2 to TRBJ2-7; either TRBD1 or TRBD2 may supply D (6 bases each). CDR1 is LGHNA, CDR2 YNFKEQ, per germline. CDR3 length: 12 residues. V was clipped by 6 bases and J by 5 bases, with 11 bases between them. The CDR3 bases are TGTGCCAGCAGTGCCGGGGGCGACGAGCAGTACTTC. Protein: CASSAGGDEQYF.

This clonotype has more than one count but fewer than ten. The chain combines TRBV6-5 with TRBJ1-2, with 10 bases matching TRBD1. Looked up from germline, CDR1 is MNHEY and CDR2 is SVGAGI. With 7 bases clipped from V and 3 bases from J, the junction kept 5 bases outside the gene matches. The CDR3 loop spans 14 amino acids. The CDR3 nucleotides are TGTGCCAGCAAGAGGACAGGGGGTCACTATGGCTACACCTTC. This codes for CASKRTGGHYGYTF.

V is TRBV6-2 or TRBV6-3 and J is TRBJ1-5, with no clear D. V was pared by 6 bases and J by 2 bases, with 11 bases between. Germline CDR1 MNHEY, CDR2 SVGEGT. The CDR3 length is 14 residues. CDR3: CASSWGSGNQPQHF. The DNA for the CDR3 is TGTGCCAGCAGCTGGGGTAGTGGCAATCAGCCCCAGCATTTT.

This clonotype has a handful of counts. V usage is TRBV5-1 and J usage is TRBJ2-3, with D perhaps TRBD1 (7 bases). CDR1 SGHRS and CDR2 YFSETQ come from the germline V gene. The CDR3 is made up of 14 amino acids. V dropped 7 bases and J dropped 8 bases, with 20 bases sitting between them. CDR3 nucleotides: TGCGCCAGCTGCCTGCAACATCAGGGGGGTACGCAGTATTTT. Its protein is CASCLQHQGGTQYF.

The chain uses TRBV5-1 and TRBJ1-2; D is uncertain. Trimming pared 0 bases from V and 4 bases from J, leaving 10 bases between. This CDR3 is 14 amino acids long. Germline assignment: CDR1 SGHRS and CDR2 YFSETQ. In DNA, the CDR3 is TGCGCCAGCAGCTTGGACACTTTGGGCTATGGCTACACCTTC. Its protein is CASSLDTLGYGYTF.

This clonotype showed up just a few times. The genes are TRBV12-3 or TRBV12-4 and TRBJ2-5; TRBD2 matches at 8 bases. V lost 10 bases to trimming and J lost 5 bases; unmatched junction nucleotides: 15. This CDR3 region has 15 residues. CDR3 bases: TGTGCCACCCAACCCCGAGCGGGGGCCGGGGAGACCCAGTACTTC. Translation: CATQPRAGAGETQYF.

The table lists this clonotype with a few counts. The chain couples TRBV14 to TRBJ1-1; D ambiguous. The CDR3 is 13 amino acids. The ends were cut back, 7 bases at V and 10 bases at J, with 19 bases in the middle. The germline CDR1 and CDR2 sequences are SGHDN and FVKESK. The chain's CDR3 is CASNRDPSLGAFF. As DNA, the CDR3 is TGTGCCAGCAACCGAGACCCCTCCCTTGGAGCTTTCTTT.

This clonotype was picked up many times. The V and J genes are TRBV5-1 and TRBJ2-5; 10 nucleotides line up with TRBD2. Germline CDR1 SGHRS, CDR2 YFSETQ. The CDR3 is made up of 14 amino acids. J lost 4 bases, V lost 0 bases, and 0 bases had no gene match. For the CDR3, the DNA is TGCGCCAGCAGCTTGGGGACTAGCGGAGAGACCCAGTACTTC. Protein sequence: CASSLGTSGETQYF.

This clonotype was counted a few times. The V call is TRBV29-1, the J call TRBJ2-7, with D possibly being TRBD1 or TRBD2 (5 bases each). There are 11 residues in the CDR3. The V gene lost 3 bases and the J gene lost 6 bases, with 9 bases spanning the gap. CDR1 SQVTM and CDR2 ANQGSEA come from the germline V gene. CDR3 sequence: CSVDRGAEQYF. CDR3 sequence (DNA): TGCAGCGTTGATAGAGGGGCCGAGCAGTACTTC.

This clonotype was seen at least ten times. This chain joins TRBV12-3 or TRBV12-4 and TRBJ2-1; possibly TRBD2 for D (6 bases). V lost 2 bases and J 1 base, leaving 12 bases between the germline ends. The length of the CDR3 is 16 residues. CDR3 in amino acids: CASSLRGGVSYNEQFF. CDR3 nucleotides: TGTGCCAGCAGTTTAAGGGGCGGGGTATCCTACAATGAGCAGTTCTTC.

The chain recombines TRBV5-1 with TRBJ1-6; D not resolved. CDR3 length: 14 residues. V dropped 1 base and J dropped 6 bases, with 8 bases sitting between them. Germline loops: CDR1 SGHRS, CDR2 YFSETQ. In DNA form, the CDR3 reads TGCGCCAGCAGCTTGTGGCGGGTTAATTCACCCCTCCACTTT. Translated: CASSLWRVNSPLHF.

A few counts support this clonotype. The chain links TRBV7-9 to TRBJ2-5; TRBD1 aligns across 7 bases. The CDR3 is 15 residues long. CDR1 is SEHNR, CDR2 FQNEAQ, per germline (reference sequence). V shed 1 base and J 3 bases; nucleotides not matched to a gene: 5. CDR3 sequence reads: CASSLEGGAKETQYF. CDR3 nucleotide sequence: TGTGCCAGCAGCTTAGAAGGGGGCGCGAAAGAGACCCAGTACTTC.

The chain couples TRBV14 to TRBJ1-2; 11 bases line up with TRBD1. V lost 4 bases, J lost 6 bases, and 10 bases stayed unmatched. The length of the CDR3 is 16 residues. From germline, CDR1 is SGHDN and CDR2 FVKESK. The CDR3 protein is CASSLPGTGGVDGYTF. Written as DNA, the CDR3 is TGTGCCAGCAGCCTCCCCGGGACAGGGGGAGTTGATGGCTACACCTTC.

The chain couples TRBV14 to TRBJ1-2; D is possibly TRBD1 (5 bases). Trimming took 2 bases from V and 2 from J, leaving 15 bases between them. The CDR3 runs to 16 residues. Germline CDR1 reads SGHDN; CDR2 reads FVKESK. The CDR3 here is CASSQYALSGNYGYTF. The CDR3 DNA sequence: TGTGCCAGCAGCCAATACGCTCTGTCAGGGAACTATGGCTACACCTTC.

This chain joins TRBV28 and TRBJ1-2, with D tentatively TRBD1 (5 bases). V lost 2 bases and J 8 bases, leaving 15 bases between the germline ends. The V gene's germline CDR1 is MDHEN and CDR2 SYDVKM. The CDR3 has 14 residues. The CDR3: CASSLEAGRRGYTF. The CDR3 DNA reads TGTGCCAGCAGTTTAGAGGCAGGGCGGAGGGGCTACACCTTC.

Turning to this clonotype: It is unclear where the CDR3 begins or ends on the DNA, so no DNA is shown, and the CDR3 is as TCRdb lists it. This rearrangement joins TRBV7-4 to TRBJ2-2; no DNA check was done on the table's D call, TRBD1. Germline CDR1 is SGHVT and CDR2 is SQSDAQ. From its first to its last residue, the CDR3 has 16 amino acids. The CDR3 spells CASRPGSGLPPGSCFF.